These T cell receptor beta chains were read from a single sample in a study of radiotherapy plus CTLA-4 blockade in lung cancer. Assay used: immunoSEQ multiplex PCR; TCRdb lists only in-frame clones, some missing. The data show roughly 46,000 clones, 60% to 80% seen once. The specimen was peripheral blood, collected from a patient treated with radiotherapy plus ipilimumab. These receptors were collected from a human donor with non-small cell lung cancer who had stable disease on radiotherapy plus ipilimumab. Both conserved end residues are part of each CDR3. A D gene is named only where the DNA matches it firmly. Clone size is given for some rows only: seen once, a few or many times, or a class if the clone is expanded.

CDR3nt: TGTGCCTCCAAGGCAGGGAACACTGAAGCTTTCTTT
CDR3aa: CASKAGNTEAFF
j_gene: TRBJ1-1
v_gene: TRBV11-3
abundance: .
d_gene: .

CDR3nt: TGCAGCGTTGTGGCGGGGGTGAACACCGGGGAGCTGTTTTTT
CDR3aa: CSVVAGVNTGELFF
j_gene: TRBJ2-2
v_gene: TRBV29-1
abundance: .
d_gene: TRBD2

CDR3nt: TGTGCCAGCAGCGAGGGCAGGGGAAATTCACCCCTCCACTTT
CDR3aa: CASSEGRGNSPLHF
j_gene: TRBJ1-6
v_gene: TRBV6-1
abundance: .
d_gene: .

CDR3nt: TGTGCCAGCAGTACCCCTGGGACAGGCCAAAGGAATCAGCCCCAGCATTTT
CDR3aa: CASSTPGTGQRNQPQHF
j_gene: TRBJ1-5
v_gene: TRBV28
abundance: .
d_gene: TRBD1

CDR3nt: TGTGCCAGCAGCCCAAGGGGAACAGATACGCAGTATTTT
CDR3aa: CASSPRGTDTQYF
j_gene: TRBJ2-3
v_gene: TRBV11-3
abundance: .
d_gene: .

CDR3nt: TGTGCCAGCGCCCTCAGGCCGACAGTCAACACTGAAGCTTTCTTT
CDR3aa: CASALRPTVNTEAFF
j_gene: TRBJ1-1
v_gene: TRBV5-5
abundance: .
d_gene: .

CDR3nt: TGTGCCAGCAGCTTAGATCGCGGGACGGAAAATTCACCCCTCCACTTT
CDR3aa: CASSLDRGTENSPLHF
j_gene: TRBJ1-6
v_gene: TRBV11-2
abundance: .
d_gene: .

CDR3nt: TGTGCCATCAGTGACACACTGAACACTGAAGCTTTCTTT
CDR3aa: CAISDTLNTEAFF
j_gene: TRBJ1-1
v_gene: TRBV10-3
abundance: few
d_gene: .

CDR3nt: TGTGCCAGCAGTAAAACGACAGGGTACAATCAGCCCCAGCATTTT
CDR3aa: CASSKTTGYNQPQHF
j_gene: TRBJ1-5
v_gene: TRBV2
abundance: few
d_gene: TRBD1

CDR3nt: TGCGCCAGCAGTGAGACCGGGACAGGGGTCTACAATGAGCAGTTCTTC
CDR3aa: CASSETGTGVYNEQFF
j_gene: TRBJ2-1
v_gene: TRBV10-2
abundance: .
d_gene: TRBD1

CDR3nt: TGTGCCAGCGATCCTAACAGGGGGCGGAACACTGAAGCTTTCTTT
CDR3aa: CASDPNRGRNTEAFF
j_gene: TRBJ1-1
v_gene: TRBV27
abundance: .
d_gene: TRBD1

CDR3nt: TGTGCCAGCAGCGTAGGGGCGGGGGGGCCGGAGACCCAGTACTTC
CDR3aa: CASSVGAGGPETQYF
j_gene: TRBJ2-5
v_gene: TRBV9
abundance: few
d_gene: TRBD2

CDR3nt: TGTGCCAGCAGTTCCTACGAGGACTATGGCTACACCTTC
CDR3aa: CASSSYEDYGYTF
j_gene: TRBJ1-2
v_gene: TRBV28
abundance: .
d_gene: .

CDR3nt: TGTGCCAGCAGCTTTTCTCGGGACACTGAAGCTTTCTTT
CDR3aa: CASSFSRDTEAFF
j_gene: TRBJ1-1
v_gene: TRBV11-3
abundance: .
d_gene: .

CDR3nt: TGTGCCAGCCGACCCCCCACCACGAACTATGGCTACACCTTC
CDR3aa: CASRPPTTNYGYTF
j_gene: TRBJ1-2
v_gene: TRBV27
abundance: .
d_gene: .

CDR3nt: TGTGCCAGCATGAGACCCGCAGGGGATACGCAGTATTTT
CDR3aa: CASMRPAGDTQYF
j_gene: TRBJ2-3
v_gene: TRBV7-2
abundance: .
d_gene: .

CDR3nt: TGTGCCAGCAGCCCGACCGGGGATGAGCAGTTCTTC
CDR3aa: CASSPTGDEQFF
j_gene: TRBJ2-1
v_gene: TRBV9
abundance: .
d_gene: .

CDR3nt: TGTGCCAGCAGCTTAGGAGGCCCCGCCGGAGGGGCCCAGCATTTT
CDR3aa: CASSLGGPAGGAQHF
j_gene: TRBJ1-5
v_gene: TRBV7-2
abundance: .
d_gene: .

CDR3nt: TGCGCCAGCAGCCTGGACTTGGAACAGCAGTACTTC
CDR3aa: CASSLDLEQQYF
j_gene: TRBJ2-7
v_gene: TRBV5-1
abundance: few
d_gene: .

CDR3nt: TGTGCCAGCAGCTCTGGGACAGCTAACACTGAAGCTTTCTTT
CDR3aa: CASSSGTANTEAFF
j_gene: TRBJ1-1
v_gene: TRBV7-6
abundance: few
d_gene: TRBD1

CDR3nt: TGTGCCAGCAGTTCCTTCCCCCCTGACAGATATGGCTACACCTTC
CDR3aa: CASSSFPPDRYGYTF
j_gene: TRBJ1-2
v_gene: TRBV27
abundance: .
d_gene: .

CDR3nt: TGCGCCAGCAGCCCGGACCTGAGCTCCTACAATGAGCAGTTCTTC
CDR3aa: CASSPDLSSYNEQFF
j_gene: TRBJ2-1
v_gene: TRBV5-1
abundance: .
d_gene: .

CDR3nt: TGTGCCAGCAGCCAAGACAGGGACTACTATGGCTACACCTTC
CDR3aa: CASSQDRDYYGYTF
j_gene: TRBJ1-2
v_gene: TRBV5-5
abundance: .
d_gene: TRBD1

CDR3nt: TGTGCCACCGGGAGGGGGCGGACCCAGTACTTC
CDR3aa: CATGRGRTQYF
j_gene: TRBJ2-5
v_gene: TRBV19
abundance: .
d_gene: .

CDR3nt: TGTGCCAGCAGCTTAAATGGGACAGATATTCTTTATAGCAATCAGCCCCAGCATTTT
CDR3aa: CASSLNGTDILYSNQPQHF
j_gene: TRBJ1-5
v_gene: TRBV11-3
abundance: .
d_gene: TRBD1

CDR3nt: TGCGCCAGCAGTGAAGGGGCTCGGAGCACCGGGGAGCTGTTTTTT
CDR3aa: CASSEGARSTGELFF
j_gene: TRBJ2-2
v_gene: TRBV10-1
abundance: .
d_gene: .

CDR3nt: TGTGCCAGCAGCTTGGAGCAGTATTATAATTCACCCCTCCACTTT
CDR3aa: CASSLEQYYNSPLHF
j_gene: TRBJ1-6
v_gene: TRBV5-8
abundance: .
d_gene: .

CDR3nt: TGTGCCAGCTCACCGAACAAGATCATGAACACTGAAGCTTTCTTT
CDR3aa: CASSPNKIMNTEAFF
j_gene: TRBJ1-1
v_gene: TRBV18
abundance: .
d_gene: .

CDR3nt: TGTGCCAGCAGTCCTAGACTAGCGGGGGGGTACGAGACCCAGTACTTC
CDR3aa: CASSPRLAGGYETQYF
j_gene: TRBJ2-5
v_gene: TRBV27
abundance: .
d_gene: TRBD2

CDR3nt: TGTGCCAGCAGCGTAGGGCTAGCGGGGGGGTACCAAGAGACCCAGTACTTC
CDR3aa: CASSVGLAGGYQETQYF
j_gene: TRBJ2-5
v_gene: TRBV9
abundance: .
d_gene: TRBD2

CDR3nt: TGTGCCAGTAGTAGGCAGTCGGCAACTAATGAAAAACTGTTTTTT
CDR3aa: CASSRQSATNEKLFF
j_gene: TRBJ1-4
v_gene: TRBV19
abundance: once
d_gene: .

CDR3nt: TGTGCCAGCAGTCTAACCCTCCAGCAGGGGGCTACAGCTAACTATGGCTACACCTTC
CDR3aa: CASSLTLQQGATANYGYTF
j_gene: TRBJ1-2
v_gene: TRBV27
abundance: .
d_gene: TRBD1

CDR3nt: TGCAGCGTTTACTCTGAACCCTCTCTGGGTCCCTTCGAGCAGTACTTC
CDR3aa: CSVYSEPSLGPFEQYF
j_gene: TRBJ2-7
v_gene: TRBV29-1
abundance: .
d_gene: .

CDR3nt: TGTGCCAGCAGCGTAGCTCTAGCGGGGGGGGACAATGAGCAGTTCTTC
CDR3aa: CASSVALAGGDNEQFF
j_gene: TRBJ2-1
v_gene: TRBV9
abundance: .
d_gene: TRBD2

CDR3nt: TGTGCCAGCACCCGGGACGGAAAGAACACCGGGGAGCTGTTTTTT
CDR3aa: CASTRDGKNTGELFF
j_gene: TRBJ2-2
v_gene: TRBV6-5
abundance: .
d_gene: .

CDR3nt: TGTGCCAGCAGCTTAAATGAGTCACCGAACACTGAAGCTTTCTTT
CDR3aa: CASSLNESPNTEAFF
j_gene: TRBJ1-1
v_gene: TRBV7-8
abundance: once
d_gene: .

CDR3nt: TGTGCCAGAAGCGAGCGGGGGGGCGGGTACCCCTACGAGCAGTACTTC
CDR3aa: CARSERGGGYPYEQYF
j_gene: TRBJ2-7
v_gene: TRBV7-5
abundance: .
d_gene: .

CDR3nt: TGCGCCAGCAGCCAGCCCTTCGGGGCTACGATAAACACTGAAGCTTTCTTT
CDR3aa: CASSQPFGATINTEAFF
j_gene: TRBJ1-1
v_gene: TRBV4-1
abundance: .
d_gene: .

CDR3nt: TGTGCCAGCAGCTCAGGGACGGCTTATTCACCCCTCCACTTT
CDR3aa: CASSSGTAYSPLHF
j_gene: TRBJ1-6
v_gene: TRBV28
abundance: .
d_gene: .

CDR3nt: TGTGCCAGCAGCCCCCAGGGCGCTGGAAACACCATATATTTT
CDR3aa: CASSPQGAGNTIYF
j_gene: TRBJ1-3
v_gene: TRBV5-4
abundance: .
d_gene: .

CDR3nt: TGTGCCAGTAGTATAGGACAGGGGACTGAAGCTTTCTTT
CDR3aa: CASSIGQGTEAFF
j_gene: TRBJ1-1
v_gene: TRBV19
abundance: once
d_gene: TRBD1

CDR3nt: TGTGCCAGTAGAAGGATAGCGGGGGCCGGGAGGATTGGCACAGATACGCAGTATTTT
CDR3aa: CASRRIAGAGRIGTDTQYF
j_gene: TRBJ2-3
v_gene: TRBV19
abundance: few
d_gene: TRBD2

CDR3nt: TGTGCCAGCAGCCGTCGGGGTGAGGTAATGAACACTGAAGCTTTCTTT
CDR3aa: CASSRRGEVMNTEAFF
j_gene: TRBJ1-1
v_gene: TRBV5-8
abundance: .
d_gene: .

CDR3nt: TGCGCCAGCAGCTTGGGGACCCCAAGGGGTGAAAAACTGTTTTTT
CDR3aa: CASSLGTPRGEKLFF
j_gene: TRBJ1-4
v_gene: TRBV5-1
abundance: .
d_gene: .

CDR3nt: TGTGCCAGCAGTGAGCCGGTGAACACTGAAGCTTTCTTT
CDR3aa: CASSEPVNTEAFF
j_gene: TRBJ1-1
v_gene: TRBV6-1
abundance: once
d_gene: .

CDR3nt: TGTGCCAGCAGCGCCCGGGGAGTCGGGGAGACCCAGTACTTC
CDR3aa: CASSARGVGETQYF
j_gene: TRBJ2-5
v_gene: TRBV9
abundance: .
d_gene: .

CDR3nt: TGCGCCAGCAGCCCCTCAGGGGCCGGGGCTAACTATGGCTACACCTTC
CDR3aa: CASSPSGAGANYGYTF
j_gene: TRBJ1-2
v_gene: TRBV4-3
abundance: .
d_gene: .

CDR3nt: TGTGCCAGTAGCCTAACCGGGACAGGGAACACCGGGGAGCTGTTTTTT
CDR3aa: CASSLTGTGNTGELFF
j_gene: TRBJ2-2
v_gene: TRBV19
abundance: .
d_gene: TRBD1

CDR3nt: TGCGCCAGCAGGGAGGGGGCGGTGAACACTGAAGCTTTCTTT
CDR3aa: CASREGAVNTEAFF
j_gene: TRBJ1-1
v_gene: TRBV4-1
abundance: .
d_gene: TRBD1

CDR3nt: TGTGCCAGCAGTTACTCGACGGGGATCGGTGGAAACACCATATATTTT
CDR3aa: CASSYSTGIGGNTIYF
j_gene: TRBJ1-3
v_gene: TRBV6-5
abundance: .
d_gene: .

CDR3nt: TGTGCCAGCAGCTCCCGACAGGCTGGGCAGTTCTTC
CDR3aa: CASSSRQAGQFF
j_gene: TRBJ2-1
v_gene: TRBV11-3
abundance: .
d_gene: .

CDR3nt: TGTGCCAGCAGCCCCTGGGACAGGGGGCGGGATAGCTATGGCTACACCTTC
CDR3aa: CASSPWDRGRDSYGYTF
j_gene: TRBJ1-2
v_gene: TRBV27
abundance: .
d_gene: TRBD1

CDR3nt: TGCAGCGGCGCGGAGGAGACCCAGTACTTC
CDR3aa: CSGAEETQYF
j_gene: TRBJ2-5
v_gene: TRBV29-1
abundance: once
d_gene: .

CDR3nt: TGTGCCAGCAGTTTATCAGGTTTCGGAAATCAGCCCCAGCATTTT
CDR3aa: CASSLSGFGNQPQHF
j_gene: TRBJ1-5
v_gene: TRBV27
abundance: .
d_gene: .

CDR3nt: TGTGCCAGCTCAGCCCGGGACGGGGATTTGAAAGCTTTCTTT
CDR3aa: CASSARDGDLKAFF
j_gene: TRBJ1-1
v_gene: TRBV18
abundance: few
d_gene: .

CDR3nt: TGTGCCACCGGGACACGGCGGACTGGGGCCAACGTCCTGACTTTC
CDR3aa: CATGTRRTGANVLTF
j_gene: TRBJ2-6
v_gene: TRBV15
abundance: .
d_gene: .

CDR3nt: TGTGCCAGCAGCTCACCCAAGACAGGGGGGGTTAGTGGCTACACCTTC
CDR3aa: CASSSPKTGGVSGYTF
j_gene: TRBJ1-2
v_gene: TRBV9
abundance: .
d_gene: TRBD1

CDR3nt: TGTGCCAGCAGCTTTGGGGACAGGGAGTACGAGCAGTACTTC
CDR3aa: CASSFGDREYEQYF
j_gene: TRBJ2-7
v_gene: TRBV11-2
abundance: .
d_gene: TRBD1

CDR3nt: TGTGCCAGCAGTCCTTCCCGGGGGGTTTACAATGAGCAGTTCTTC
CDR3aa: CASSPSRGVYNEQFF
j_gene: TRBJ2-1
v_gene: TRBV27
abundance: .
d_gene: TRBD2

CDR3nt: TGCGCCAGCAGCTTGATAATGGACACCGGGGAGCTGTTTTTT
CDR3aa: CASSLIMDTGELFF
j_gene: TRBJ2-2
v_gene: TRBV5-1
abundance: .
d_gene: .